These 16 T cell receptor beta chains originate from one sample sequenced in a study of T cell responses to AZD1222 COVID-19 vaccine. Measured with immunoSEQ multiplex PCR; TCRdb has only the in-frame clones, and not every one. The sample lists 100,000 to 150,000 clones, 75% to 85% occurring once. The sample was peripheral blood, taken 28 days after the second AZD1222 dose. The origin of the receptors is an adult who received the AZD1222 COVID-19 vaccine.

This clone was counted a single time. The chain uses TRBV28 and TRBJ1-2; 9 bases match TRBD1. Germline assignment: CDR1 MDHEN and CDR2 SYDVKM. V shed 6 bases and J 2 bases; nucleotides not matched to a gene: 1. The CDR3 length is 13 residues. For the CDR3, the DNA is TGTGCCAGCAGAGGACAGGGGAACTATGGCTACACCTTC. This gives the protein CASRGQGNYGYTF.

J is TRBJ2-7 and V is TRBV14; D is perhaps TRBD2 (5 bases). Per the germline V gene, CDR1 is SGHDN and CDR2 is FVKESK. Trimming shortened V by 4 bases and J by 2 bases, and 9 bases separated the two germline ends. The CDR3 covers 13 residues. In nucleotides, the CDR3 is TGTGCCAGCAGCCCCCAGACTACCTACGAGCAGTACTTC. Protein sequence: CASSPQTTYEQYF.

This chain links TRBV9 with TRBJ1-3; D might be TRBD1 (5 bases). Trimming shortened V by 1 base and J by 0 bases, and 8 bases separated the two germline ends. Germline assignment: CDR1 SGDLS and CDR2 YYNGEE. This CDR3 spans 15 amino acids. CDR3 sequence reads: CASSVTGSSGNTIYF. DNA for the CDR3: TGTGCCAGCAGCGTAACAGGTTCCTCTGGAAACACCATATATTTT.

This clone was detected only a few times. The J gene is TRBJ1-1, the V gene TRBV7-8; D is uncertain. The V end lost 1 base, the J end lost 4 bases, and 13 bases lay between the germline ends. Germline V gene sequence: CDR1 SGHVS, CDR2 FQNEAQ. The CDR3 has 15 residues. In nucleotides, the CDR3 is TGTGCCAGCAGCTTAGGCCGTTTGAGGGCCACTGAAGCTTTCTTT. Translation gives CASSLGRLRATEAFF.

The genes are TRBV28 and TRBJ2-7; D remains ambiguous. CDR1 and CDR2 (germline): MDHEN, SYDVKM. The CDR3 has 11 amino acids. Trimming left V 4 bases short and J 3 bases short, with 4 bases between. The CDR3 DNA is TGTGCCAGCAGTTCGAACTACGAGCAGTACTTC. Its protein is CASSSNYEQYF.

This clone has just one count. CDR3 sequence (DNA): TGCGCCAGCAGCCTAGATTGGAATGGTCAAGATACGCAGTATTTT. Translated, it gives CASSLDWNGQDTQYF. V and J are TRBV4-3 and TRBJ2-3; no firm D call. Germline assignment: CDR1 LGHNA and CDR2 YSLEER. V lost 4 bases to trimming and J lost 5 bases, with 16 bases between them. The CDR3 extends over 15 amino acids.

The chain recombines TRBV5-5 with TRBJ1-1; no clear D gene. V was cut by 1 base and J by 2 bases, with 9 bases left in between. Germline V gives CDR1 SGHKS, CDR2 YYEKEE (reference sequence). The CDR3 runs to 14 residues. The CDR3 is CASSLTLGNTEAFF. Written as DNA, the CDR3 is TGTGCCAGCAGCTTGACGCTGGGTAACACTGAAGCTTTCTTT.

The chain joins TRBV11-2 to TRBJ1-1, with 7 bases fitting TRBD1. This CDR3 spans 11 amino acids. V shed 5 bases, J shed 7 bases, and the junction held 1 base outside the gene matches. Germline CDR1 is SGHAT and CDR2 is FQNNGV. CDR3: CASSPGGEAFF. DNA of the CDR3: TGTGCCAGCAGCCCAGGGGGTGAAGCTTTCTTT.

The rearrangement links TRBV27 to TRBJ1-1, with 12 bases matching TRBD1. Germline CDR1 reads MNHEY; CDR2 reads SMNVEV (reference sequence). There are 15 residues in the CDR3. V shed 3 bases, J shed 5 bases, and the junction held 4 bases outside the gene matches. The CDR3 here is CASSFRDRGQTEAFF. The CDR3 nucleotides read TGTGCCAGCAGTTTCCGGGACAGGGGGCAAACTGAAGCTTTCTTT.

This chain links TRBV3-1 (or the pseudogene TRBV3-2) with TRBJ1-1; D is possibly TRBD1 (5 bases). This CDR3 has 15 amino acids. Per germline, CDR1 LGHDT and CDR2 YNNKEL (reference sequence). Trimming took off 1 base at V and 2 bases at J, with 11 bases between the two ends. CDR3 sequence (DNA): TGTGCCAGCAGCCAAGGGATCCGGGGCAACACTGAAGCTTTCTTT. Its protein product is CASSQGIRGNTEAFF.

This clone has only one observation. The chain uses TRBV4-2 and TRBJ2-5; the D call may be TRBD1 or TRBD2 (5 bases each). The CDR3 totals 13 residues. Germline lookup yields CDR1 LGHNA and CDR2 YNFKEQ. V was clipped by 3 bases and J by 0 bases, with 5 bases between them. The CDR3 loop is CASSQGDQETQYF. In DNA, the CDR3 is TGTGCCAGCAGCCAGGGGGACCAAGAGACCCAGTACTTC.

This clone occurred a few times. The genes are TRBV28 and TRBJ1-1; D uncertain. CDR1 is MDHEN, CDR2 SYDVKM, per germline. The CDR3 length is 11 residues. V gave up 3 bases and J gave up 6 bases, with 5 bases separating them. The CDR3 DNA sequence: TGTGCCAGCAGTTTCATCGCTGAAGCTTTCTTT. It specifies CASSFIAEAFF.

This chain links TRBV5-8 with TRBJ2-7; no firm D call. CDR1 is SGHTS, CDR2 YDEGEE, per germline. V dropped 0 bases and J dropped 0 bases, with 4 bases sitting between them. This CDR3 is built from 13 residues. DNA of the CDR3: TGTGCCAGCAGCTTGGCCAGCTCCTACGAGCAGTACTTC. It is translated as CASSLASSYEQYF.

The chain has TRBV20-1 and TRBJ2-3; perhaps D is TRBD1 or TRBD2 (5 bases each). This CDR3 spans 11 amino acids. The ends were cut back, 7 bases at V and 5 bases at J, with 10 bases in the middle. Germline loops: CDR1 DFQATT, CDR2 SNEGSKA (reference sequence). CDR3 sequence: CSVGVLDTQYF. DNA for the CDR3: TGCAGTGTGGGGGTTTTAGATACGCAGTATTTT.

With respect to this clone: Other DNA sequences in the same sample also yield this CDR3. This chain uses TRBV2 with TRBJ1-5; D remains ambiguous. The CDR3 consists of 12 residues. Trimming shortened V by 8 bases and J by 2 bases, and 7 bases separated the two germline ends. Germline lookup yields CDR1 SNHLY and CDR2 FYNNEI. The CDR3 sequence: CASAGGNQPQHF. For the CDR3, the DNA is TGTGCCAGCGCTGGAGGCAATCAGCCCCAGCATTTT.

The chain combines TRBV7-9 with TRBJ1-4; D unclear. Germline assignment: CDR1 SEHNR and CDR2 FQNEAQ (reference sequence). Trimming cost V 5 bases and J 8 bases, with 18 bases left between them. The CDR3 spans 15 residues. The chain's CDR3 is CASSPRTASGEKLFF. Here the CDR3 DNA reads TGTGCCAGCAGCCCAAGGACGGCCTCGGGAGAAAAACTGTTTTTT.